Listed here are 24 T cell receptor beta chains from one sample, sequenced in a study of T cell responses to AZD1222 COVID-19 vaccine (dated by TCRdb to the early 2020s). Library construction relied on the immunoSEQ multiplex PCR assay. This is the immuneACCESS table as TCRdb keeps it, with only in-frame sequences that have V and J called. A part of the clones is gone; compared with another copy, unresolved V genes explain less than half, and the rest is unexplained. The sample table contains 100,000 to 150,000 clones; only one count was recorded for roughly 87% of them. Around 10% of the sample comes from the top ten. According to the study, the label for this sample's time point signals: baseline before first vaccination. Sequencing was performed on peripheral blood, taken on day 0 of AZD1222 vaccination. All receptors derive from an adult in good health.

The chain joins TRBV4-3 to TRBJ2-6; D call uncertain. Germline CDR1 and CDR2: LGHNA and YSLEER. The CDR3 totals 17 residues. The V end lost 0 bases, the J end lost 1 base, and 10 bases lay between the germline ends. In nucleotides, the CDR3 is TGCGCCAGCAGCCAAGATGGGGTTGCGTCTGGGGCCAACGTCCTGACTTTC. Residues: CASSQDGVASGANVLTF.

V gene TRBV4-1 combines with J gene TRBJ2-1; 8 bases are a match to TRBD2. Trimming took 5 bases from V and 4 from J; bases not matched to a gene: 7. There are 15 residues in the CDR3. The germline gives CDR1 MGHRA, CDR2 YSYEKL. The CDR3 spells CASSTRAGGYNEQFF. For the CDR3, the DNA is TGCGCCAGCAGCACCCGTGCGGGGGGATACAATGAGCAGTTCTTC.

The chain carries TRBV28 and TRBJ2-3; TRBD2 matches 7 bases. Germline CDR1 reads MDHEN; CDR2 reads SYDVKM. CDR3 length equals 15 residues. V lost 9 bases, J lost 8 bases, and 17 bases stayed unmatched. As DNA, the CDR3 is TGTGCCAGTTATCGTAGGGCTAGCGGACCGGGTACGCAGTATTTT. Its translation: CASYRRASGPGTQYF. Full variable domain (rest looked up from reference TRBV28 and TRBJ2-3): DVKVTQSSRYLVKRTGEKVFLECVQDMDHENMFWYRQDPGLGLRLIYFSYDVKMKEKGDIPEGYSVSREKKERFSLILESASTNQTSMYLCASYRRASGPGTQYFGPGTRLTVL.

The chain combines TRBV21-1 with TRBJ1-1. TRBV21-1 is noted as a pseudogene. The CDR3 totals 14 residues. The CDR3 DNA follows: TGTGCCAGCAGCAAAAGGCCTTCGTGCACTGAAGCTTTCTTT. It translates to CASSKRPSCTEAFF.

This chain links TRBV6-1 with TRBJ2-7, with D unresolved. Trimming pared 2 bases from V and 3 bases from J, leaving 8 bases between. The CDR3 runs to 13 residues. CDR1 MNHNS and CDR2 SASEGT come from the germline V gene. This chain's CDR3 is CASSEQRSYEQYF. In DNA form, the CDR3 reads TGTGCCAGCAGTGAACAGAGAAGCTACGAGCAGTACTTC.

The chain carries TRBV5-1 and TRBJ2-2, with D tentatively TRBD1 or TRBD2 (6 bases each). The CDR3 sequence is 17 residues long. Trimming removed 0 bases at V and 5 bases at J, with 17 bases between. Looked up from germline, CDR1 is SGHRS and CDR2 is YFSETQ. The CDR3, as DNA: TGCGCCAGCAGCTTGGAGTGGGGGGCTGCGGTGACCGGGGAGCTGTTTTTT. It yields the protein CASSLEWGAAVTGELFF.

The CDR3 DNA reads TGTGCCAGTAGTCCCAGGGTTTTCAACGAGCAGTACTTC. Amino acids: CASSPRVFNEQYF. This rearrangement joins TRBV19 to TRBJ2-7; D may be TRBD1 (5 bases). The length of the CDR3 is 13 residues. The germline V and J ends were trimmed by 5 bases and 5 bases, with 13 bases remaining between them. Looked up from germline, CDR1 is LNHDA and CDR2 is SQIVND (reference sequence).

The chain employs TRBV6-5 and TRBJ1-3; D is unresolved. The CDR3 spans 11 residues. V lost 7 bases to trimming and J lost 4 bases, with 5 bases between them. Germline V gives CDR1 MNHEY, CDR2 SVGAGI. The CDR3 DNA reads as TGTGCCAGCATCACAGGAAACACCATATATTTT. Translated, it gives CASITGNTIYF.

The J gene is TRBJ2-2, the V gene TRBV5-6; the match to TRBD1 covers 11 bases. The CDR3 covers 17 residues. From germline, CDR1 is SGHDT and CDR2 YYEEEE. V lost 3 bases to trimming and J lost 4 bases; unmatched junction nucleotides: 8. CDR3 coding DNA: TGTGCCAGCAGCTCCCTAGGACAGGGGGCGCGCACCGGGGAGCTGTTTTTT. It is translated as CASSSLGQGARTGELFF.

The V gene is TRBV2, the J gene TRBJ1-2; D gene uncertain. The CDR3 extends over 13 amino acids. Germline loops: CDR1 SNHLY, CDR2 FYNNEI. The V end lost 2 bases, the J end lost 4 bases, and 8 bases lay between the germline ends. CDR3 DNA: TGTGCCAGCAGTGAACTGACAAGCTATGGCTACACCTTC. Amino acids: CASSELTSYGYTF.

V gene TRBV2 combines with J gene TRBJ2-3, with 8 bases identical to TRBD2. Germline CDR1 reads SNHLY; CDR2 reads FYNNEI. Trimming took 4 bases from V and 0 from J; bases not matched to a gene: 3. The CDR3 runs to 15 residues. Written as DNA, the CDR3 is TGTGCCAGCAGTGTGCAGCGGGGGAGCACAGATACGCAGTATTTT. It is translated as CASSVQRGSTDTQYF. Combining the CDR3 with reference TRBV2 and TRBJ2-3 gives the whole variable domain EPEVTQTPSHQVTQMGQEVILRCVPISNHLYFYWYRQILGQKVEFLVSFYNNEISEKSEIFDDQFSVERPDGSNFTLKIRSTKLEDSAMYFCASSVQRGSTDTQYFGPGTRLTVL.

The CDR3 loop is CASSAASGTSSYNEQFF. The CDR3 bases are TGTGCCAGCAGCGCGGCTAGCGGGACTAGCTCCTACAATGAGCAGTTCTTC. The gene calls are TRBV9 and TRBJ2-1, with 9 bases fitting TRBD2. This CDR3 has 17 amino acids. V gave up 3 bases and J gave up 0 bases; unmatched junction bases: 7. Looked up from germline, CDR1 is SGDLS and CDR2 is YYNGEE.

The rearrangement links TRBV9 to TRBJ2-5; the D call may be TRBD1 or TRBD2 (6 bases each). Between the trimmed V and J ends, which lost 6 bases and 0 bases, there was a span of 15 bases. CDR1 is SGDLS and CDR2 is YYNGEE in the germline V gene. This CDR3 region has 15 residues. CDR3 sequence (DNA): TGTGCCAGCACCCAGGGGAGGAGGGACCAAGAGACCCAGTACTTC. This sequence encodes CASTQGRRDQETQYF.

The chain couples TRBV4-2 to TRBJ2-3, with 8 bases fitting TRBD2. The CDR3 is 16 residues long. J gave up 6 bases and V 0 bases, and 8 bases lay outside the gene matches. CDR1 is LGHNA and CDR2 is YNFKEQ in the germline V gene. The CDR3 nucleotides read TGTGCCAGCAGCCAAGATGCAGCGGGAGCCTGGGATACGCAGTATTTT. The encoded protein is CASSQDAAGAWDTQYF.

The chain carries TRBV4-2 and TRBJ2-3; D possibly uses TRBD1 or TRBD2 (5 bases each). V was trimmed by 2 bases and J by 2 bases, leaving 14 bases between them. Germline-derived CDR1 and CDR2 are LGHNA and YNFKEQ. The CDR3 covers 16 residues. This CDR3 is CASSQNGASYTDTQYF. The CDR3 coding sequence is TGTGCCAGCAGCCAAAATGGGGCTAGCTACACAGATACGCAGTATTTT.

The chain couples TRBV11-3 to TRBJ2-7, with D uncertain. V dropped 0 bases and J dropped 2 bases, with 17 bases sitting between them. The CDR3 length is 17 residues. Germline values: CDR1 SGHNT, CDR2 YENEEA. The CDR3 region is CASSLEVGLGPTYEQYF. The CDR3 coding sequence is TGTGCCAGCAGCTTAGAGGTCGGTTTAGGGCCGACCTACGAGCAGTACTTC.

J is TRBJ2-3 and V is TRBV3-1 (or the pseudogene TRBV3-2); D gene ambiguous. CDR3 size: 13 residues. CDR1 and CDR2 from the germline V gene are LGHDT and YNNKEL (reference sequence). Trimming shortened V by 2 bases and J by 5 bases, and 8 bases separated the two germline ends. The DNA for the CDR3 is TGTGCCAGCAGCCAATTCTTGAAAGATACGCAGTATTTT. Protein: CASSQFLKDTQYF.

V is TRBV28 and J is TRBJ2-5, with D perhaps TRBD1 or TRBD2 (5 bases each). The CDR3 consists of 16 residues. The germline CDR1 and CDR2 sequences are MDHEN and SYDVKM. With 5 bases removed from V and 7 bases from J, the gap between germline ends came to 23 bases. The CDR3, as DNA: TGTGCCAGCAGTAAGGGGACCTCTCATCTGGGAAGGACCCAGTACTTC. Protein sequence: CASSKGTSHLGRTQYF.

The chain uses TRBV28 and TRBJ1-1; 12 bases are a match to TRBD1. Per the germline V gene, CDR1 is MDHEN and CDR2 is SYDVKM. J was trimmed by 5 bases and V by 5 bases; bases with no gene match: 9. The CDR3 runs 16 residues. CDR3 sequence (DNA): TGTGCCAGCAGTACCGGGACAGGGGGCTTGGGGACTGAAGCTTTCTTT. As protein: CASSTGTGGLGTEAFF.

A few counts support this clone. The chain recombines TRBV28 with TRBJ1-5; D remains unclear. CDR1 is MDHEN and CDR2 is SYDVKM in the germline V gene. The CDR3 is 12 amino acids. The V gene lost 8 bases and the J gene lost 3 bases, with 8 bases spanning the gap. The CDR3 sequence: CASWAVNQPQHF. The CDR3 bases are TGTGCCAGCTGGGCAGTCAATCAGCCCCAGCATTTT.

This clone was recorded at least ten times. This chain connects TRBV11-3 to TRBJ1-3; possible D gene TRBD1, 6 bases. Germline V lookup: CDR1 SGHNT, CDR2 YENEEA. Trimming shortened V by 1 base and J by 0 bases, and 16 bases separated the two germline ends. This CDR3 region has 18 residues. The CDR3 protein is CASSLAGGATASGNTIYF. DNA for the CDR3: TGTGCCAGCAGCTTAGCTGGGGGGGCCACCGCCTCTGGAAACACCATATATTTT.

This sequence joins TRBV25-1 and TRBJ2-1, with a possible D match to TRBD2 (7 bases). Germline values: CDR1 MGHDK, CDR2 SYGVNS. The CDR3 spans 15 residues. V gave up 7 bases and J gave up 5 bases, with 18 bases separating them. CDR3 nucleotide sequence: TGTGCCAGCACCTTGGGGGCTAGCGGTCACAATGAGCAGTTCTTC. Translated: CASTLGASGHNEQFF.

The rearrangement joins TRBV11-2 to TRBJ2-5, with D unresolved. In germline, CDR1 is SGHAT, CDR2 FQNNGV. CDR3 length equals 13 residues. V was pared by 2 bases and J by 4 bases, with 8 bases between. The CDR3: CASSLSLLETQYF. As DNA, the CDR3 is TGTGCCAGCAGCTTATCGTTATTAGAGACCCAGTACTTC.

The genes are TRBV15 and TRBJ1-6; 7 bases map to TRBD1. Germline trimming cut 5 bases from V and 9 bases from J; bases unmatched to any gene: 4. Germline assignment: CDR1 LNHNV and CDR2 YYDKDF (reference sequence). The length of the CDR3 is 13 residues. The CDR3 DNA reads TGTGCCACCAGCGACAGGGCTACTTCACCCCTCCACTTT. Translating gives CATSDRATSPLHF.